Below, 8 T cell receptor beta chains from the same sample are listed, as sequenced in a study of blood T cell repertoires in COVID-19. Method: immunoSEQ multiplex PCR; TCRdb's copy keeps in-frame clones and lacks some. The table records approximately 190,000 clones, about 88% of them present only once. Material: peripheral blood. The receptors stem from a woman aged 40 to 55 who had recovered from COVID-19.

The V gene is TRBV28, the J gene TRBJ1-1, with D maybe TRBD1 (5 bases). V lost 3 bases and J 6 bases, leaving 14 bases between the germline ends. This CDR3 contains 14 residues. Per the germline V gene, CDR1 is MDHEN and CDR2 is SYDVKM. The CDR3 reads CASSFGGPTPEAFF. The DNA of the CDR3 is TGTGCCAGCAGTTTCGGGGGACCCACTCCTGAAGCTTTCTTT.

As to this clone: Other DNA sequences in this specimen translate into the identical CDR3. The genes are TRBV3-1 (or the pseudogene TRBV3-2) and TRBJ2-7, with D possibly being TRBD1 (6 bases). This CDR3 has 13 residues. Trimming stripped 0 bases from V and 3 bases from J, with 6 bases between. The germline V gene has CDR1 LGHDT and CDR2 YNNKEL (reference sequence). The CDR3: CASSQDRGYEQYF. The CDR3 nucleotides are TGTGCCAGCAGCCAAGACAGGGGCTACGAGCAGTACTTC.

The chain has TRBV21-1 and TRBJ2-7; TRBD2, as called in the table, went unchecked against the DNA. TRBV21-1 is a listed pseudogene. The CDR3 totals 15 residues. DNA of the CDR3: TGTGCCAGCAGCAAACCCGGGACTAAGGCCCTCGAGCAGTACTTC. It yields the protein CASSKPGTKALEQYF.

With regard to this clone: At one of its ends the junction is not consistent with the germline gene, which may arise from a read error. The rearrangement links TRBV5-6 to TRBJ2-1; TRBD2 matches at 8 bases. The germline V gene has CDR1 SGHDT and CDR2 YYEEEE. The CDR3 runs 13 residues. CDR3 in DNA: TGTGCCAGCAGCCTTCACCGGACTAGCAGGGAAATCTTC. Its translation is CASSLHRTSREIF. Supplemented by reference TRBV5-6 and TRBJ2-1, the full variable domain reads DAGVTQSPTHLIKTRGQQVTLRCSPKSGHDTVSWYQQALGQGPQFIFQYYEEEERQRGNFPDRFSGHQFPNYSSELNVNALLLGDSALYLCASSLHRTSREIFGPGTRLTVL.

J is TRBJ2-7 and V is TRBV7-9; 12 nucleotides line up with TRBD2. The CDR3 is made up of 16 amino acids. V shed 3 bases, J shed 5 bases, and the junction held 8 bases outside the gene matches. Germline V lookup: CDR1 SEHNR, CDR2 FQNEAQ (reference sequence). The CDR3 nucleotides read TGTGCCAGCAGCTTTTACCGACTAGCGGGGGCCGACGAGCAGTACTTC. Translation gives CASSFYRLAGADEQYF.

V and J are TRBV29-1 and TRBJ2-3, with unresolved D. From germline, CDR1 is SQVTM and CDR2 ANQGSEA. The CDR3 extends over 12 amino acids. The V and J ends lost 3 bases and 4 bases respectively, with 8 bases between them. The DNA for the CDR3 is TGCAGCGTTGAGGCCTTGGCAGATACGCAGTATTTT. It codes for CSVEALADTQYF.

The rearrangement uses TRBV5-1 and TRBJ2-1; D might be TRBD1 (5 bases). The CDR3 has 14 amino acids. The germline V gene has CDR1 SGHRS and CDR2 YFSETQ. V was pared by 7 bases and J by 0 bases, with 11 bases between. CDR3 sequence (DNA): TGCGCCAGCGAAAAAGACAGCTCCTACAATGAGCAGTTCTTC. It yields the protein CASEKDSSYNEQFF.

The chain couples TRBV18 to TRBJ2-7; 10 positions match TRBD1. J lost 4 bases, V lost 3 bases, and 3 bases had no gene match. Germline V gives CDR1 KGHSH, CDR2 LQKENI. This CDR3 is 14 amino acids long. The CDR3 sequence: CASSPGQGSYEQYF. For the CDR3, the DNA is TGTGCCAGCTCACCGGGACAGGGGAGTTACGAGCAGTACTTC.